This T cell receptor (beta chain) came from a study of Graves' ophthalmopathy and Graves' hyperthyroidism. Study context: Untreated patients at initial diagnosis provided peripheral blood. Study-wide results and limits: With around 69% sensitivity and approximately 73% specificity, the model predicted ophthalmopathy progression. Clonotypes were expanded in thyroid at above 0.001 frequency, and most also appeared in blood.

The CDR3 covers 16 residues. V was trimmed by 0 bases and J by 9 bases, leaving 16 bases between them. Germline V CDR1 and CDR2: SGHKS, YYEKEE (reference sequence). This clonotype was seen many times. The antigen is undetermined. Scientists amplified the TCR beta CDR3 regions from RNA transcripts. After a first-round RT-PCR with HTBI primers, a second-round multiplex PCR was run. TCRdb re-called the multiplex PCR reads with MiXCR, one entry per CDR3 protein. The sample holds more than 550,000 distinct CDR3 sequences, about two fifths seen once. Moderate-to-severe activity, CAS at least 3, NOSPECS at least 4 and duration under 3 months characterized donors with ophthalmopathy.

The sequencing sample was made of peripheral blood. V is TRBV5-5 and J is TRBJ1-6, with D possibly being TRBD1 (5 bases). The clonotype was recovered from an adult man with Graves' ophthalmopathy. The CDR3 nucleotides read TGTGCCAGCAGCTTGGCGGCGTCCAGGGACGGTTCACCCCTCCACTTT. Its protein is CASSLAASRDGSPLHF.